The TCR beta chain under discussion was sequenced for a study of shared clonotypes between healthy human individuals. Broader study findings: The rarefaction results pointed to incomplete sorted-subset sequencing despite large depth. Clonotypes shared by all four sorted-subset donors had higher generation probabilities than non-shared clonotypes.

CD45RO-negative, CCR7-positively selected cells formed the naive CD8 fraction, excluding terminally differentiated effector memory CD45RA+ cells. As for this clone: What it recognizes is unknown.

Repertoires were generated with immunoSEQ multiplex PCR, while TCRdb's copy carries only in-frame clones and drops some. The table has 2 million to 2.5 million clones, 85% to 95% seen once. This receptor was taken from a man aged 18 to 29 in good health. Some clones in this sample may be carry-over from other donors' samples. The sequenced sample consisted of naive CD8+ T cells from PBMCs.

CDR3 residues: CASRQPGQELNQPQHF. CDR3 bases: TGTGCCAGCAGACAGCCCGGACAGGAACTCAATCAGCCCCAGCATTTT. The chain employs TRBV2 and TRBJ1-5, with 7 bases that match TRBD1. After removal of 6 bases from V and 3 bases from J, the junction contained 11 bases not matched to a gene. The CDR3 contains 16 residues. Germline CDR1 is SNHLY and CDR2 is FYNNEI.